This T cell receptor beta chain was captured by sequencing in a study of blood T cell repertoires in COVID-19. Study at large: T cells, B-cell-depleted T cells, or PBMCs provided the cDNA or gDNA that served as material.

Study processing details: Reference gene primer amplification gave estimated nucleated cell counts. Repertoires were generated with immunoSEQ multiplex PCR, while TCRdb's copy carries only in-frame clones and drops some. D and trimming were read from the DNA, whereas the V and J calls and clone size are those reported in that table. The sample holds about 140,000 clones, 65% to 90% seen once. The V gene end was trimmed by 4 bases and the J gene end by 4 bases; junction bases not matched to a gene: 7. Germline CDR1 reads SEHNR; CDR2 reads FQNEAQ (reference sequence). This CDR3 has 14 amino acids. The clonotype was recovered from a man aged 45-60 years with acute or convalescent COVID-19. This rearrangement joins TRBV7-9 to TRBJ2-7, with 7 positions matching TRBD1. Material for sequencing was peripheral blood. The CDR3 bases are TGTGCCAGCAGCTCCCAGGGGGTACGGTACGAGCAGTACTTC. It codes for CASSSQGVRYEQYF.